What follows are 11 T cell receptor beta chains derived from one specimen sequenced in a study of T cells in tuberculosis. Indicated time point: new active TB diagnosis, blood taken before or within 7 days of starting treatment. Assay used: immunoSEQ multiplex PCR; TCRdb lists only in-frame clones, some missing. Altogether tens of thousands of clones are present, over 90% being singletons, with the ten largest covering 1.4%. Sequencing was performed on PBMCs, taken at tuberculosis diagnosis. The receptors shown here come from an adult with tuberculosis.

This clone was observed once. The chain is built from TRBV28 and TRBJ1-5; D unresolved. CDR3 length: 15 amino acids. The germline V gene has CDR1 MDHEN and CDR2 SYDVKM. V was clipped by 6 bases and J by 3 bases, with 15 bases between them. This CDR3 is CASRLRPTYNQPQHF. The CDR3 coding sequence is TGTGCCAGCAGACTGAGACCGACTTACAATCAGCCCCAGCATTTT.

In this sample, this clone turned up once. The chain links TRBV5-1 to TRBJ2-5, with TRBD1 matching 8 bases. Germline lookup yields CDR1 SGHRS and CDR2 YFSETQ. This CDR3 has 16 amino acids. J gave up 3 bases and V 5 bases, and 12 bases lay outside the gene matches. CDR3 bases: TGCGCCAGCAGGGGAGAGGACAGGGTCCGCAAAGAGACCCAGTACTTC. It codes for CASRGEDRVRKETQYF.

V usage is TRBV6-5 and J usage is TRBJ1-2, with D possibly being TRBD1 (5 bases). CDR1 is MNHEY, CDR2 SVGAGI, per germline. V lost 5 bases, J lost 0 bases, and 13 bases lay in between. This CDR3 region has 15 residues. CDR3 in DNA: TGTGCCAGCAGTCGACCTATGACAGCTAACTATGGCTACACCTTC. Translated: CASSRPMTANYGYTF.

V gene TRBV5-5 combines with J gene TRBJ1-3; TRBD1 matches 7 bases. The junction had 0 bases not matched to a gene; V was cut back by 0 bases and J by 3 bases. The CDR3 is 14 residues long. Germline assignment: CDR1 SGHKS and CDR2 YYEKEE (reference sequence). The CDR3 DNA reads as TGTGCCAGCAGCTTGGACAGGGGTGGAAACACCATATATTTT. It translates to CASSLDRGGNTIYF.

This chain links TRBV4-1 with TRBJ1-5; 7 bases fit TRBD1. The germline V gene has CDR1 MGHRA and CDR2 YSYEKL. The CDR3 loop spans 14 amino acids. Trimming cost V 4 bases and J 7 bases; bases outside gene matches: 7. Here the CDR3 reads CASSLSTGPQPQHF. CDR3 nucleotide sequence: TGCGCCAGCAGCCTCTCGACAGGGCCGCAGCCCCAGCATTTT.

This clone was seen only once. This chain connects TRBV5-1 to TRBJ1-5; D ambiguous. This CDR3 is built from 15 residues. Between the trimmed V and J ends, which lost 5 bases and 0 bases, there was a span of 12 bases. Germline loops: CDR1 SGHRS, CDR2 YFSETQ. CDR3 DNA sequence: TGCGCCAGCAGGCGTGACACCAGTAGCAATCAGCCCCAGCATTTT. This codes for CASRRDTSSNQPQHF.

This clone was observed a single time. The CDR3, as DNA: TGTGCCAGCAGCGTTGCAGGGGCCTCGCAGAAACTGTTTTTT. The encoded protein is CASSVAGASQKLFF. This chain uses TRBV7-2 with TRBJ1-4; D perhaps matches TRBD1 (6 bases). Per germline, CDR1 SGHTA and CDR2 FQGNSA. The length of the CDR3 is 14 residues. Trimming removed 5 bases at V and 11 bases at J, with 18 bases between.

The CDR3 sequence is CASSPYGGSQHF. The CDR3 DNA reads TGTGCCAGCAGCCCCTACGGGGGAAGCCAGCATTTT. The chain has TRBV7-2 and TRBJ1-5, with a possible D match to TRBD1 (5 bases). Germline values: CDR1 SGHTA, CDR2 FQGNSA. The CDR3 contains 12 residues. The V end lost 5 bases, the J end lost 12 bases, and 14 bases lay between the germline ends.

This sequence joins TRBV30 and TRBJ1-1; a possible D gene is TRBD1 (6 bases). V lost 4 bases and J 5 bases, leaving 23 bases between the germline ends. CDR3 length equals 16 residues. The germline V gene has CDR1 GTSNPN and CDR2 SVGIG (reference sequence). CDR3 DNA: TGTGCCTGGACCTTACGGGGGGCCTCTCGGGGGACTGAAGCTTTCTTT. This gives the protein CAWTLRGASRGTEAFF.

This sequence joins TRBV9 and TRBJ1-1, with 8 bases aligning to TRBD1. Germline assignment: CDR1 SGDLS and CDR2 YYNGEE. J was trimmed by 2 bases and V by 5 bases; bases with no gene match: 5. The length of the CDR3 is 14 residues. This CDR3 is CASSRQGTNTEAFF. CDR3 nucleotide sequence: TGTGCCAGCAGTAGACAGGGGACAAACACTGAAGCTTTCTTT.

This clone was recorded once. The chain is built from TRBV5-1 and TRBJ1-1; 7 positions agree with TRBD1. The junction had 10 bases not matched to a gene; V was cut back by 2 bases and J by 0 bases. Germline CDR1 SGHRS, CDR2 YFSETQ. The CDR3 spans 17 residues. CDR3 protein: CASSFLQGPSMNTEAFF. For the CDR3, the DNA is TGCGCCAGCAGCTTTTTACAGGGGCCTTCCATGAACACTGAAGCTTTCTTT.